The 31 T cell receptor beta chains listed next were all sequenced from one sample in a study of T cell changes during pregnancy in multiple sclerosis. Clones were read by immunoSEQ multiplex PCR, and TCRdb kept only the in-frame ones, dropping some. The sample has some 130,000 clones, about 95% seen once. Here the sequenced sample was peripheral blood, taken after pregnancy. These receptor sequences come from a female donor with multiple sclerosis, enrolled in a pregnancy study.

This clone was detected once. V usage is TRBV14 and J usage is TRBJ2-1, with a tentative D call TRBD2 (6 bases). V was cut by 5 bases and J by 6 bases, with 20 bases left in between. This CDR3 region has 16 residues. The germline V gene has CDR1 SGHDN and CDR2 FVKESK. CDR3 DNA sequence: TGTGCCAGCAGCGTGCGATCGTTTTTGGGGGGCAATGAGCAGTTCTTC. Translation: CASSVRSFLGGNEQFF.

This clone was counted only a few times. The CDR3 nucleotides read TGTGCCAGCAGTGAAGGAGAGGGTGGCAATCAGCCCCAGCATTTT. Translating it yields CASSEGEGGNQPQHF. The chain recombines TRBV2 with TRBJ1-5; D not certain. The germline gives CDR1 SNHLY, CDR2 FYNNEI. Trimming took off 1 base at V and 2 bases at J, with 9 bases between the two ends. The CDR3 has 15 amino acids.

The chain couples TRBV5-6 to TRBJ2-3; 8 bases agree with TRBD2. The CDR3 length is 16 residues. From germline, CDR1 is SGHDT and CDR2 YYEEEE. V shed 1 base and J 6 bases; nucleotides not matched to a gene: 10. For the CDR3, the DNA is TGTGCCAGCAGCTTGCGCTTTACTAGCGGTAAGGATACGCAGTATTTT. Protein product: CASSLRFTSGKDTQYF.

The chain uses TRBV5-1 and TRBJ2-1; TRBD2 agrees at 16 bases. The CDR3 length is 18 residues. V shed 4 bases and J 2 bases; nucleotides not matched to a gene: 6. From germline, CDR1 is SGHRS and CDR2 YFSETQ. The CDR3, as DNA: TGCGCCAGCAGCCAACCGGGACTAGCGGGAGGGACCTACAATGAGCAGTTCTTC. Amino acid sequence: CASSQPGLAGGTYNEQFF. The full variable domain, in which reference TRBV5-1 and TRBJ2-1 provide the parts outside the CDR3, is KAGVTQTPRYLIKTRGQQVTLSCSPISGHRSVSWYQQTPGQGLQFLFEYFSETQRNKGNFPGRFSGRQFSNSRSEMNVSTLELGDSALYLCASSQPGLAGGTYNEQFFGPGTRLTVL.

CDR3 bases: TGTGCCAGCAGCCAGTTTTATGCCGGGACAGGGGAAACCGCATATAACACCGGGGAGCTGTTTTTT. Translated: CASSQFYAGTGETAYNTGELFF. V is TRBV14 and J is TRBJ2-2; TRBD1 matches at 10 bases. V lost 3 bases to trimming and J lost 2 bases; unmatched junction nucleotides: 21. The CDR3 spans 22 residues. The germline CDR1 and CDR2 sequences are SGHDN and FVKESK.

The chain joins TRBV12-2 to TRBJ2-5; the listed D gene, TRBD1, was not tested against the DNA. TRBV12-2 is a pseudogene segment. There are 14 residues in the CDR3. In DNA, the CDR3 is TGTGCAAGTCGCCTAGGACAGGCCCAAGAGACCCAGTACTTC. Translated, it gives CASRLGQAQETQYF.

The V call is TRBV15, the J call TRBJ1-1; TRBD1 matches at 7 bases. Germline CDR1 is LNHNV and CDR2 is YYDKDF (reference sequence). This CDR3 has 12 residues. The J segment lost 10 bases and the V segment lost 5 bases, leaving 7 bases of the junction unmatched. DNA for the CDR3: TGTGCCACCAGCGAGGGGGCGGAGGGAGCTTTCTTT. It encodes CATSEGAEGAFF.

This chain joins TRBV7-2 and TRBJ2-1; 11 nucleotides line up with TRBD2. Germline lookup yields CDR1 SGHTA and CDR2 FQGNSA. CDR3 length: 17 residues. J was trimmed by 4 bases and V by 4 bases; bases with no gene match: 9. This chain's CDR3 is CASSSFPGLAVYNEQFF. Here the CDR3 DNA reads TGTGCCAGCAGCTCCTTCCCGGGACTAGCGGTATACAATGAGCAGTTCTTC.

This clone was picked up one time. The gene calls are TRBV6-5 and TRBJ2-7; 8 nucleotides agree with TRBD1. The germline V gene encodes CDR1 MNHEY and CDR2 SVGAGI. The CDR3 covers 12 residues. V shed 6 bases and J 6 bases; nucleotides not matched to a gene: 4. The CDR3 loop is CASSAGTGEQYF. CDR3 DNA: TGTGCCAGCAGCGCAGGGACAGGCGAGCAGTACTTC.

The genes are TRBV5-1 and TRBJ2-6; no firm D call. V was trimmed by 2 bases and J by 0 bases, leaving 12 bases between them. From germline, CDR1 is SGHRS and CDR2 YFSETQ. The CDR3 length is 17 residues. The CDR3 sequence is CASSFSSGRSGANVLTF. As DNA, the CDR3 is TGCGCCAGCAGCTTTTCTTCCGGTCGCTCTGGGGCCAACGTCCTGACTTTC.

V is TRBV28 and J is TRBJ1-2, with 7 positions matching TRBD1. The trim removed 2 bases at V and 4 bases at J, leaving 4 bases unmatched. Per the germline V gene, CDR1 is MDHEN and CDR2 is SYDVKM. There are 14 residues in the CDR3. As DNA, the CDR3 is TGTGCCAGCAGTTTACAGGGGGGTGGCTATGGCTACACCTTC. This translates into CASSLQGGGYGYTF.

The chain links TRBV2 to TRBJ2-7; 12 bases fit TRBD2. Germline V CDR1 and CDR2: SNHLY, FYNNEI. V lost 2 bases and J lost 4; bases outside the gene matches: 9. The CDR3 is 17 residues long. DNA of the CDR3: TGTGCCAGCAGTGAACACGTTAGGACTAGCGGGATGTACGAGCAGTACTTC. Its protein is CASSEHVRTSGMYEQYF.

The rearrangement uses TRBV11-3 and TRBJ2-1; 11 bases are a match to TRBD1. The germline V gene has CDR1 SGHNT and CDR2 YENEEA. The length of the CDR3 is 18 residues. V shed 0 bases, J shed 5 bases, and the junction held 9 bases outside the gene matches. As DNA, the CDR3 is TGTGCCAGCAGCTTAGATAGCTGGGGACAGGGGGAGAACAATGAGCAGTTCTTC. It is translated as CASSLDSWGQGENNEQFF.

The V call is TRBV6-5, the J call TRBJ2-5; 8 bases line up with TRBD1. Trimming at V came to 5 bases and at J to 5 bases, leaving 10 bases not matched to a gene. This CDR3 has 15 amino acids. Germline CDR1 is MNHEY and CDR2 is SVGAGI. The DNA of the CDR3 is TGTGCCAGCAGTAATGGACAGGGAAGTGTTGAGACCCAGTACTTC. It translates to CASSNGQGSVETQYF.

As DNA, the CDR3 is TGTGCCAGCAAGCGGGATTACCCGAATGAGCAGTTCTTC. It is translated as CASKRDYPNEQFF. V gene TRBV6-5 combines with J gene TRBJ2-1; 7 bases fit TRBD2. The CDR3 extends over 13 amino acids. V shed 7 bases, J shed 7 bases, and the junction held 7 bases outside the gene matches. Germline V gene data show CDR1 as MNHEY and CDR2 as SVGAGI.

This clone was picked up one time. The CDR3 is CASSATGGSNQPQHF. In DNA form, the CDR3 reads TGCGCCAGCAGCGCGACAGGGGGAAGCAATCAGCCCCAGCATTTT. The chain uses TRBV4-1 and TRBJ1-5, with 9 bases aligning to TRBD1. The J segment lost 1 base and the V segment lost 5 bases, leaving 3 bases of the junction unmatched. The CDR3 totals 15 residues. Germline lookup yields CDR1 MGHRA and CDR2 YSYEKL.

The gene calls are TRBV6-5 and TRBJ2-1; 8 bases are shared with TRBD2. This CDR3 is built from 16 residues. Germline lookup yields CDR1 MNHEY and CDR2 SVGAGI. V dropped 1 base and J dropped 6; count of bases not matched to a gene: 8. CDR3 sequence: CASSYLVGRALNEQFF. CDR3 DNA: TGTGCCAGCAGTTACTTGGTCGGGAGGGCCCTCAATGAGCAGTTCTTC.

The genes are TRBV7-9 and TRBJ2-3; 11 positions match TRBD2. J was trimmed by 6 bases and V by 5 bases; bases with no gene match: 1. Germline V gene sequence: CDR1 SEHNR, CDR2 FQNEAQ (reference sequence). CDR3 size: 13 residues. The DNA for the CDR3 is TGTGCCAGCAGCCCTAGCGGGAGGGATACGCAGTATTTT. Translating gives CASSPSGRDTQYF.

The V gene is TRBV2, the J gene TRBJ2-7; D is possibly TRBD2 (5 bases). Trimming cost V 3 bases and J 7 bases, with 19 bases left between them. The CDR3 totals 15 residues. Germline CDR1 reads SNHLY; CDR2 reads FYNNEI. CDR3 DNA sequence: TGTGCCAGCAGTGAGAAGTGGCGGGTCCCTGATGAGCAGTACTTC. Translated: CASSEKWRVPDEQYF. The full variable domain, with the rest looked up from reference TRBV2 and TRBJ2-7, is EPEVTQTPSHQVTQMGQEVILRCVPISNHLYFYWYRQILGQKVEFLVSFYNNEISEKSEIFDDQFSVERPDGSNFTLKIRSTKLEDSAMYFCASSEKWRVPDEQYFGPGTRLTVT.

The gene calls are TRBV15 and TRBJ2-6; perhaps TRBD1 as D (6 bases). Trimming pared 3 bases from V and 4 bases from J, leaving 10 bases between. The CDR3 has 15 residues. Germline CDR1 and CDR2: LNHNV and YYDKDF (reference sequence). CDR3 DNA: TGTGCCACCAGCAGGCAGGGGCTCGGGGCCAACGTCCTGACTTTC. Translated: CATSRQGLGANVLTF. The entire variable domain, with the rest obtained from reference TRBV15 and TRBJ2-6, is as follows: DAMVIQNPRYQVTQFGKPVTLSCSQTLNHNVMYWYQQKSSQAPKLLFHYYDKDFNNEADTPDNFQSRRPNTSFCFLDIRSPGLGDTAMYLCATSRQGLGANVLTFGAGSRLTVL.

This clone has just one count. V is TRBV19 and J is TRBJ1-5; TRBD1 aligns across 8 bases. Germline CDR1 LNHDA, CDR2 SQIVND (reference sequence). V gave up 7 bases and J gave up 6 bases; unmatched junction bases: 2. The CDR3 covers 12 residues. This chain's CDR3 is CASKQGVQPQHF. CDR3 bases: TGTGCCAGTAAACAGGGGGTTCAGCCCCAGCATTTT.

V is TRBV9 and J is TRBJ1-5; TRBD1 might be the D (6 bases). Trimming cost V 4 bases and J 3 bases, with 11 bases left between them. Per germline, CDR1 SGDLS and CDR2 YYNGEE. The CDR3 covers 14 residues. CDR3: CASSRTGINQPQHF. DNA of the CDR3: TGTGCCAGCAGCCGCACAGGGATCAATCAGCCCCAGCATTTT.

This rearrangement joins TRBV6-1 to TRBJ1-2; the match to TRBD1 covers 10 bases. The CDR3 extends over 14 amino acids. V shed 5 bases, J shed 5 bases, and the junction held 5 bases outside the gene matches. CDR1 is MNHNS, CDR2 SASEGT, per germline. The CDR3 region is CASSRDRGSYGYTF. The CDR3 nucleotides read TGTGCCAGCAGTCGGGACAGGGGCTCGTATGGCTACACCTTC.

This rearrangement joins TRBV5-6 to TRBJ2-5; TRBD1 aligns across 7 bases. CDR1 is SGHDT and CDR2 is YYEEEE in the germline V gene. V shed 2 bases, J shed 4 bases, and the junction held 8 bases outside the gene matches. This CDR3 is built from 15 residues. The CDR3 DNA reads TGTGCCAGCAGCTTTGACAGGGCTTTGAGAGAGACCCAGTACTTC. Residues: CASSFDRALRETQYF.

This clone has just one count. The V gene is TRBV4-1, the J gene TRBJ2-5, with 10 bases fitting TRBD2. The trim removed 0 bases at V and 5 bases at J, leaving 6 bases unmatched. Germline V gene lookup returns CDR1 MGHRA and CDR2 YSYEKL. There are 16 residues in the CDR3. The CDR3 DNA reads TGCGCCAGCAGCCAAGAAGGGCTAGCGGGAGTTGAGACCCAGTACTTC. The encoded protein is CASSQEGLAGVETQYF.

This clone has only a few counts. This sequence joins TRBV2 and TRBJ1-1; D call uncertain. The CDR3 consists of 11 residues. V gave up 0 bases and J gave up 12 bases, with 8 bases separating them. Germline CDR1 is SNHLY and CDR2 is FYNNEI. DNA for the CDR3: TGTGCCAGCAGTGAAGCCTACGAGCCTTTCTTT. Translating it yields CASSEAYEPFF.

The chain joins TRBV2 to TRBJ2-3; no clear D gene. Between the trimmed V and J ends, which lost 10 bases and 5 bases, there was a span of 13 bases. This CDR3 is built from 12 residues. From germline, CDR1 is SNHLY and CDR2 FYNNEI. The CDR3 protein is CATAPEVDTQYF. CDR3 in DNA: TGTGCCACCGCTCCCGAGGTAGATACGCAGTATTTT.

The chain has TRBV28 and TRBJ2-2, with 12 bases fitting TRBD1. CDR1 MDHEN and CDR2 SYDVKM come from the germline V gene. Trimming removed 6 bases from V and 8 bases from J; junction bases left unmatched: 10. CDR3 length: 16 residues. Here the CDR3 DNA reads TGTGCCAGCAGAGGTTTTGGGACAGGGGGCTTTGGGGAGCTGTTTTTT. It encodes CASRGFGTGGFGELFF.

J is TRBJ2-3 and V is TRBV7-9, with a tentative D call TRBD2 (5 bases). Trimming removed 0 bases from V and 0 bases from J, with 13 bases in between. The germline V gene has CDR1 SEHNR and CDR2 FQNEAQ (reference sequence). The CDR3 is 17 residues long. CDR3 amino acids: CASSLAVGAASTDTQYF. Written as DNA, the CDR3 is TGTGCCAGCAGCTTAGCCGTCGGAGCGGCTAGCACAGATACGCAGTATTTT.

CDR3 bases: TGTGCCAGCATCGGCGGCAGCAGCTCCTACGAGCAGTACTTC. Protein sequence: CASIGGSSSYEQYF. This chain joins TRBV27 and TRBJ2-7; D remains unclear. V shed 7 bases and J shed 0 bases, with 13 bases lying between them. This CDR3 comprises 14 residues. Germline CDR1 reads MNHEY; CDR2 reads SMNVEV (reference sequence).

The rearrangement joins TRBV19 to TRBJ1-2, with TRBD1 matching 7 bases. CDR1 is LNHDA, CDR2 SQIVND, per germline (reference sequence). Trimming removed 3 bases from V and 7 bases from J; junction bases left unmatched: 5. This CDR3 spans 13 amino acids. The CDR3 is CASSIGTVLGYTF. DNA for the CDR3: TGTGCCAGTAGTATTGGGACAGTCCTTGGCTACACCTTC. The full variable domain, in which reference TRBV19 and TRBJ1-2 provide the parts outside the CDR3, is DGGITQSPKYLFRKEGQNVTLSCEQNLNHDAMYWYRQDPGQGLRLIYYSQIVNDFQKGDIAEGYSVSREKKESFPLTVTSAQKNPTAFYLCASSIGTVLGYTFGSGTRLTVV.